The rows below give T cell receptor beta chains drawn from one sample of a study of CD8+ T cells in alopecia areata. Here immunoSEQ multiplex PCR was the method, and the copy in TCRdb shows in-frame clones only, minus some. The sample shows 160,000 or so clones, about three fifths of them seen only once. Sample: CD4+ T cells sorted from blood, taken at week 4, from a patient treated with tofacitinib. These receptors were taken from a human donor with alopecia areata. The CDR3 runs from the conserved cysteine through the conserved F or W. A D gene is named only where the DNA matches it firmly. The size entry is marked missing in some rows and otherwise reads once, few, many or a size class.

size,J,D,V,DNA,CDR3
once,TRBJ2-3,TRBD2,TRBV7-8,TGTGCCAGCAGCATGGGGCGGTTAGCGGGGGTCCTGGCTTCGACAGATACGCAGTATTTT,CASSMGRLAGVLASTDTQYF
.,TRBJ1-2,TRBD1,TRBV29-1,TGCAGCGTTCCTGACAGGGGGCTTAACTATGGCTACACCTTC,CSVPDRGLNYGYTF
.,TRBJ2-5,.,TRBV2,TGTGCCAGCAGGACTTCTTCACAGGGATCCGAGACCCAGTACTTC,CASRTSSQGSETQYF
.,TRBJ2-5,TRBD2,TRBV29-1,TGCAGCGTTCTAGCGGGAGGAGAGACCCAGTACTTC,CSVLAGGETQYF
few,TRBJ2-5,TRBD1,TRBV4-2,TGTGCCAGCAGCCGAGGACAGGGGGGTCAAGAGACCCAGTACTTC,CASSRGQGGQETQYF
.,TRBJ2-1,.,TRBV7-2,TGTGCCAGCAGCTTTTTCCCGGGGGGCGATGAGGGTGAGCAGTTCTTC,CASSFFPGGDEGEQFF
.,TRBJ1-1,.,TRBV14,TGTGCCAGCAGCCCGCGGAACAGACCAGCGGACACTGAAGCTTTCTTT,CASSPRNRPADTEAFF
.,TRBJ2-1,TRBD1,TRBV29-1,TGCAGCGGGGAACAGGGGTACGAGCAGTTCTTC,CSGEQGYEQFF
.,TRBJ1-5,TRBD1,TRBV19,TGTGCCAGTAGTATAGGAGCCAGGGGGTATGGAAACCAGCCCCAGCATTTT,CASSIGARGYGNQPQHF
.,TRBJ1-6,.,TRBV27,TGTGCCAGCAGTTTTTATAGAGGGTTAAATTCACCCCTCCACTTT,CASSFYRGLNSPLHF
.,TRBJ2-6,.,TRBV5-1,TGCGCCAGCAGTGGGTTAGGAGGGGCCAACGTCCTGACTTTC,CASSGLGGANVLTF
.,TRBJ2-3,.,TRBV2,TGTGCCAGCAGTCTAGCTACCACAGATACGCAGTATTTT,CASSLATTDTQYF
few,TRBJ2-5,.,TRBV29-1,TGCAGCGTTGTTTCAGGCCAAGAGACCCAGTACTTC,CSVVSGQETQYF
few,TRBJ1-2,.,TRBV4-3,TGCGCCAGCAGCCAAACTCCGGGACGGACGAACTATGGCTACACCTTC,CASSQTPGRTNYGYTF
.,TRBJ1-1,TRBD1,TRBV9,TGTGCCAGCAGCGCGACCGGGACAGGGAACACTGAAGCTTTCTTT,CASSATGTGNTEAFF
.,TRBJ2-1,TRBD1,TRBV29-1,TGCAGCGCCAACAGGGGCTTTGTTCCCGATGAGCAGTTCTTC,CSANRGFVPDEQFF
few,TRBJ2-3,TRBD2,TRBV29-1,TGCAGCGTTGTGCTAGCGGAGATGACAGATACGCAGTATTTT,CSVVLAEMTDTQYF
few,TRBJ1-1,.,TRBV19,TGTGCCAGTAGTATCCGAGGGAGTGAAGCTTTCTTT,CASSIRGSEAFF
.,TRBJ1-5,TRBD1,TRBV19,TGTGCCAGTAGTCAGGGGGCGCGAGGTCAGCCCCAGCATTTT,CASSQGARGQPQHF
.,TRBJ1-2,.,TRBV30,TGTGCCTGGAGTGCGGTGAACTATGGCTACACCTTC,CAWSAVNYGYTF
.,TRBJ2-7,.,TRBV19,TGTGCCAGTAGTACCTACACTGGCTCCTACGAGCAGTACTTC,CASSTYTGSYEQYF
.,TRBJ2-7,.,TRBV15,TGTGCCACCAGCAGAGGTTCACCACAACCACGGTCGCCGTACTTC,CATSRGSPQPRSPYF
once,TRBJ1-2,.,TRBV7-8,TGTGCCAGCAGCCGAGCGCAGGAGGGCGGCGGCTACACCTTC,CASSRAQEGGGYTF
.,TRBJ1-1,.,TRBV30,TGTGCCTTCCAGAAGCGGAACACTGAAGCTTTCTTT,CAFQKRNTEAFF
.,TRBJ1-3,.,TRBV30,TGTGCCTGGAGTGTACAGGCGTCTGGAAACACCATATATTTT,CAWSVQASGNTIYF
.,TRBJ2-5,.,TRBV2,TGTGCCAGCAGTGAGGGATGGAGGGGCCAAGAGACCCAGTACTTC,CASSEGWRGQETQYF
.,TRBJ1-5,TRBD1,TRBV30,TGTGCCAGTTCCGGGACAGGGATAAATCAGCCCCAGCATTTT,CASSGTGINQPQHF
.,TRBJ2-3,.,TRBV7-9,TGTGCCAGCAGCTTGGACTTTAACACAGATACGCAGTATTTT,CASSLDFNTDTQYF
.,TRBJ1-5,.,TRBV4-1,TGCGCCAGCAGCCCTCAGACAGTGAATCAGCCCCAGCATTTT,CASSPQTVNQPQHF
.,TRBJ1-1,.,TRBV30,TGTGCCTGGAATATGCTCGTGAACACTGAAGCTTTCTTT,CAWNMLVNTEAFF
.,TRBJ2-2,.,TRBV7-9,TGTGCCAGCAGCTTATCTAAACCCATAAAGAACACCGGGGAGCTGTTTTTT,CASSLSKPIKNTGELFF
.,TRBJ2-5,.,TRBV5-4,TGTGCCAGCAGCCTGGGGTTGGAAGAGACCCAGTACTTC,CASSLGLEETQYF
few,TRBJ2-5,.,TRBV7-9,TGTGCCAGCAGCTTTTCGGAGACCCAGTACTTC,CASSFSETQYF
.,TRBJ1-6,TRBD1,TRBV30,TGTGCCTGGAGTGTATGGACAGGGGGCGAATCACCCCTCCACTTT,CAWSVWTGGESPLHF
.,TRBJ1-4,TRBD1,TRBV5-1,TGCGCCAGCAGCGGTGGACAGGGGTTATTTGAAAAACTGTTTTTT,CASSGGQGLFEKLFF
.,TRBJ1-1,.,TRBV7-2,TGTGCCAGCAGCTTATCCAGGAACACTGAAGCTTTCTTT,CASSLSRNTEAFF
.,TRBJ1-2,.,TRBV27,TGTGCCAGCAGGGGATCCTACTATGGCTACACCTTC,CASRGSYYGYTF
.,TRBJ2-2,.,TRBV7-9,TGTGCCAGCAGTAGAGTGGAGCCGAACACCGGGGAGCTGTTTTTT,CASSRVEPNTGELFF
few,TRBJ2-7,TRBD2,TRBV29-1,TGCAGCGCTTTGGGACTAACCTACGAGCAGTACTTC,CSALGLTYEQYF
.,TRBJ1-1,.,TRBV29-1,TGCAGCGTTGTAGACGGATTGAACACTGAAGCTTTCTTT,CSVVDGLNTEAFF
.,TRBJ2-5,.,TRBV29-1,TGCAGCGTTCAGAGGGGTCGGGGAGAGACCCAGTACTTC,CSVQRGRGETQYF
.,TRBJ2-2,.,TRBV29-1,TGCAGCGTTGCCCAGGGAGCCACCGGGGAGCTGTTTTTT,CSVAQGATGELFF
.,TRBJ2-7,.,TRBV10-3,TGTGCCATCAGAATAAGCACGGAGTTGGGGGAGCAGTACTTC,CAIRISTELGEQYF
.,TRBJ1-1,TRBD1,TRBV29-1,TGCAGCGTTGATACAGGGGTTTTGAACACTGAAGCTTTCTTT,CSVDTGVLNTEAFF
.,TRBJ1-1,.,TRBV6-1,TGTGCCAGCGAGGTCAGAGCGAACACTGAAGCTTTCTTT,CASEVRANTEAFF
.,TRBJ1-6,TRBD1,TRBV7-9,TGTGCCAGCAGCCCCCGACAGGGGGAAAATTCACCCCTCCACTTT,CASSPRQGENSPLHF
medium-sized,TRBJ1-1,.,TRBV19,TGTGCCAGTAGTTCCTACAGGGAGAACACTGAAGCTTTCTTT,CASSSYRENTEAFF
.,TRBJ1-2,TRBD1,TRBV27,TGTGCCAGCAGTCCGGGACAGGGGCGAATCTATGGCTACACCTTC,CASSPGQGRIYGYTF
few,TRBJ2-5,.,TRBV11-2,TGTGCCAGCAGCTTAGATCGGAACAGGGCCTTGGGGGAGACCCAGTACTTC,CASSLDRNRALGETQYF
.,TRBJ2-7,TRBD2,TRBV29-1,TGCAGCGTTGTAGCGGGAGTCTACGAGCAGTACTTC,CSVVAGVYEQYF